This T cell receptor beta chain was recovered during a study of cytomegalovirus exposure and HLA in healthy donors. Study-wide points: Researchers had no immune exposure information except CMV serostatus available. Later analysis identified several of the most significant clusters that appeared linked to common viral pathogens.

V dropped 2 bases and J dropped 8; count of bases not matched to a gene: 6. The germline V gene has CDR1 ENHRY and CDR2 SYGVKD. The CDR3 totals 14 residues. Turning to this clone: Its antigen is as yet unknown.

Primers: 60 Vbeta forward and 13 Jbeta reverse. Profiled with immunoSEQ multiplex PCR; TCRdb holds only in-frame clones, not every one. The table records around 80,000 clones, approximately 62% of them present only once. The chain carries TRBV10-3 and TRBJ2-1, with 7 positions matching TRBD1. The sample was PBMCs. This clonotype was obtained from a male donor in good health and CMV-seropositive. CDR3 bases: TGTGCCATCAGTGAGCCAGAGGGGGCCTATGAGCAGTTCTTC. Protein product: CAISEPEGAYEQFF.